These 25 T cell receptor beta chains share one sample of origin, sequenced in a study of tumor-infiltrating lymphocytes in localized non-small cell lung cancer. Libraries were prepared by immunoSEQ multiplex PCR; TCRdb keeps only in-frame clonotypes and omits some of them. This table holds approximately 24,000 clones, roughly three fifths found once. The sequencing input was lung tumor tissue. These receptors were collected from a human donor with non-small cell lung cancer.

The rearrangement uses TRBV18 and TRBJ2-5, with D maybe TRBD1 (5 bases). The CDR3 is 14 residues long. Germline values: CDR1 KGHSH, CDR2 LQKENI. V shed 3 bases and J shed 2 bases, with 10 bases lying between them. In DNA form, the CDR3 reads TGTGCCAGCTCACCCCGACAGCAGCAAGAGACCCAGTACTTC. It specifies CASSPRQQQETQYF.

The chain combines TRBV7-9 with TRBJ2-5; 8 bases align to TRBD1. After removal of 2 bases from V and 3 bases from J, the junction contained 2 bases not matched to a gene. The CDR3 is 14 amino acids. CDR1 SEHNR and CDR2 FQNEAQ come from the germline V gene (reference sequence). Written as DNA, the CDR3 is TGTGCCAGCAGCTTACTACAGGGGGAAGAGACCCAGTACTTC. Its protein is CASSLLQGEETQYF.

The chain joins TRBV18 to TRBJ1-1; D remains ambiguous. There are 14 residues in the CDR3. Germline V lookup: CDR1 KGHSH, CDR2 LQKENI. Trimming took 3 bases from V and 3 from J, leaving 11 bases between them. The CDR3 protein is CASSPLGSYTEAFF. The CDR3 nucleotides are TGTGCCAGCTCACCCCTGGGCAGCTACACTGAAGCTTTCTTT.

This clone was picked up a small number of times. The chain has TRBV5-1 and TRBJ2-2, with TRBD2 matching over 7 bases. The CDR3 totals 16 residues. With V trimmed by 5 bases and J by 4 bases, 11 bases remained unmatched. The germline CDR1 and CDR2 sequences are SGHRS and YFSETQ. The chain's CDR3 is CASRLQTGGATGELFF. Written as DNA, the CDR3 is TGCGCCAGCAGACTTCAAACGGGGGGTGCCACCGGGGAGCTGTTTTTT.

This clone was counted a single time. This rearrangement joins TRBV19 to TRBJ1-1; D gene uncertain. With 2 bases removed from V and 4 bases from J, the gap between germline ends came to 11 bases. Germline lookup yields CDR1 LNHDA and CDR2 SQIVND (reference sequence). CDR3 length: 14 amino acids. The CDR3 sequence: CASSILGGITEAFF. The CDR3 nucleotides read TGTGCCAGTAGTATACTGGGTGGAATCACTGAAGCTTTCTTT.

The genes are TRBV9 and TRBJ2-3, with a weak D call TRBD1 (7 bases). The CDR3 totals 16 residues. The V gene lost 3 bases and the J gene lost 6 bases, with 20 bases spanning the gap. Per germline, CDR1 SGDLS and CDR2 YYNGEE. The CDR3 loop reads CASSASTGDSRDTQYF. The CDR3 DNA follows: TGTGCCAGCAGCGCCTCTACAGGGGACTCTAGGGATACGCAGTATTTT.

This clone was found once. The genes are TRBV6-1 and TRBJ2-1; 12 bases match TRBD2. V shed 2 bases and J 9 bases; nucleotides not matched to a gene: 2. CDR1 is MNHNS and CDR2 is SASEGT in the germline V gene. CDR3 length equals 14 residues. CDR3 sequence reads: CASSELAGGTEQFF. The CDR3 DNA is TGTGCCAGCAGTGAACTAGCGGGAGGGACTGAGCAGTTCTTC.

This chain connects TRBV10-1 to TRBJ1-1, with 9 nucleotides matching TRBD1. With V trimmed by 6 bases and J by 7 bases, 9 bases remained unmatched. The CDR3 has 14 residues. Germline V gene lookup returns CDR1 WNHNN and CDR2 SYGVQD (reference sequence). Written as DNA, the CDR3 is TGCGCCAGCAGCCCCGGGACAGGGAATCGTGAAGCTTTCTTT. Residues: CASSPGTGNREAFF.

The V and J genes are TRBV27 and TRBJ1-1; weak D call: TRBD1 (6 bases). Trimming removed 3 bases at V and 0 bases at J, with 8 bases between. CDR1 is MNHEY and CDR2 is SMNVEV in the germline V gene (reference sequence). CDR3 length: 14 residues. CDR3 DNA sequence: TGTGCCAGCAGTTTCGGACAGTTGAACACTGAAGCTTTCTTT. It translates to CASSFGQLNTEAFF.

This chain links TRBV7-2 with TRBJ1-5; no reliable D call. The CDR3 covers 15 residues. The V gene lost 1 base and the J gene lost 0 bases, with 7 bases spanning the gap. Germline V gives CDR1 SGHTA, CDR2 FQGNSA. DNA of the CDR3: TGTGCCAGCAGCTTAGTGATAGATAGCAATCAGCCCCAGCATTTT. It encodes CASSLVIDSNQPQHF.

This clone occurred once. This chain joins TRBV6-1 and TRBJ1-5, with D unresolved. Trimming pared 3 bases from V and 4 bases from J, leaving 10 bases between. Per the germline V gene, CDR1 is MNHNS and CDR2 is SASEGT. The CDR3 loop spans 14 amino acids. CDR3 DNA: TGTGCCAGCAGTGACATGGCGTGGAATCAGCCCCAGCATTTT. Residues: CASSDMAWNQPQHF.

The sample holds one count of this clone. The chain links TRBV5-6 to TRBJ1-1; 7 nucleotides line up with TRBD1. After removal of 4 bases from V and 10 bases from J, the junction contained 7 bases not matched to a gene. The CDR3 is 12 residues long. Germline CDR1 reads SGHDT; CDR2 reads YYEEEE. In nucleotides, the CDR3 is TGTGCCAGCAGCCCAGGGGGTTTCCGAGCTTTCTTT. Amino acids: CASSPGGFRAFF.

The CDR3 DNA reads TGTGCCAGCAGTTACGCCGGCGGGGACACTGAAGCTTTCTTT. This gives the protein CASSYAGGDTEAFF. The V and J genes are TRBV6-5 and TRBJ1-1, with unresolved D. The V gene lost 2 bases and the J gene lost 3 bases, with 10 bases spanning the gap. The germline V gene has CDR1 MNHEY and CDR2 SVGAGI. The CDR3 sequence is 14 residues long.

The J gene is TRBJ1-1, the V gene TRBV2; D might be TRBD1 (6 bases). Germline lookup yields CDR1 SNHLY and CDR2 FYNNEI. The CDR3 consists of 12 residues. V dropped 7 bases and J dropped 9 bases, with 15 bases sitting between them. CDR3 in DNA: TGTGCCAGCACCGAGAGGGGGAGGCAAGCTTTCTTT. Its protein product is CASTERGRQAFF. Full variable domain (remainder filled in from reference TRBV2 and TRBJ1-1): EPEVTQTPSHQVTQMGQEVILRCVPISNHLYFYWYRQILGQKVEFLVSFYNNEISEKSEIFDDQFSVERPDGSNFTLKIRSTKLEDSAMYFCASTERGRQAFFGQGTRLTVV.

This chain joins TRBV9 and TRBJ2-7; TRBD1 agrees at 11 bases. Unmatched junction bases numbered 5, after V lost 5 bases and J lost 1 base. The CDR3 extends over 15 amino acids. Germline V gives CDR1 SGDLS, CDR2 YYNGEE. In DNA form, the CDR3 reads TGTGCCAGCAGGGTGGACAGGGGGCTTTCCTACGAGCAGTACTTC. Amino acid sequence: CASRVDRGLSYEQYF.

In this sample, this clone turned up a few times. The chain couples TRBV28 to TRBJ1-5; D call uncertain. The germline V gene has CDR1 MDHEN and CDR2 SYDVKM. The CDR3 extends over 12 amino acids. V was cut by 2 bases and J by 6 bases, with 5 bases left in between. The DNA for the CDR3 is TGTGCCAGCAGTTTAGCAGCTCAGCCCCAGCATTTT. This encodes CASSLAAQPQHF. The whole variable domain, remainder taken from reference TRBV28 and TRBJ1-5, is DVKVTQSSRYLVKRTGEKVFLECVQDMDHENMFWYRQDPGLGLRLIYFSYDVKMKEKGDIPEGYSVSREKKERFSLILESASTNQTSMYLCASSLAAQPQHFGDGTRLSIL.

The rearrangement joins TRBV5-1 to TRBJ2-7, with D maybe TRBD2 (7 bases). The germline gives CDR1 SGHRS, CDR2 YFSETQ. The CDR3 is 16 residues long. V lost 4 bases to trimming and J lost 0 bases, with 17 bases between them. The CDR3 coding sequence is TGCGCCAGCAGCACCGTCGGGGGGCTTGCCTCCTACGAGCAGTACTTC. It specifies CASSTVGGLASYEQYF.

This chain links TRBV9 with TRBJ2-5, with TRBD2 matching over 10 bases. The CDR3 loop spans 17 amino acids. From germline, CDR1 is SGDLS and CDR2 YYNGEE. V was pared by 0 bases and J by 4 bases, with 9 bases of the junction left unmatched. The CDR3 loop reads CASSVGASGSLGETQYF. DNA for the CDR3: TGTGCCAGCAGCGTAGGGGCTAGCGGGAGCCTCGGAGAGACCCAGTACTTC.

This rearrangement joins TRBV7-9 to TRBJ2-2; a weak D match, TRBD1 (5 bases). V lost 5 bases and J 5 bases, leaving 12 bases between the germline ends. CDR1 is SEHNR, CDR2 FQNEAQ, per germline (reference sequence). The CDR3 totals 14 residues. The CDR3 DNA follows: TGTGCCAGCAGCCTCCTTGGGGCGACCGGGGAGCTGTTTTTT. It translates to CASSLLGATGELFF.

The chain uses TRBV7-3 and TRBJ2-7, with 7 bases matching TRBD2. Per the germline V gene, CDR1 is SGHTA and CDR2 is FQGTGA. The CDR3 spans 13 residues. J lost 4 bases, V lost 5 bases, and 5 bases had no gene match. For the CDR3, the DNA is TGTGCCAGCAGCCTTGGGGGGGAATACGAGCAGTACTTC. The encoded protein is CASSLGGEYEQYF. The whole variable domain, filled in from reference TRBV7-3 and TRBJ2-7, reads GAGVSQTPSNKVTEKGKYVELRCDPISGHTALYWYRQSLGQGPEFLIYFQGTGAADDSGLPNDRFFAVRPEGSVSTLKIQRTERGDSAVYLCASSLGGEYEQYFGPGTRLTVT.

J is TRBJ1-1 and V is TRBV9, with D possibly TRBD1 on 5 matching bases. V was shortened by 0 bases and J by 1 base, with 13 bases between the two germline ends. From germline, CDR1 is SGDLS and CDR2 YYNGEE. The CDR3 consists of 16 residues. The CDR3 region is CASSVGKGPQNTEAFF. The CDR3 DNA is TGTGCCAGCAGCGTAGGGAAGGGGCCCCAGAACACTGAAGCTTTCTTT.

The V and J genes are TRBV6-1 and TRBJ1-1, with D unresolved. Deletions cut 2 bases from V and 1 base from J, with 11 bases between. In germline, CDR1 is MNHNS, CDR2 SASEGT. The CDR3 extends over 15 amino acids. In nucleotides, the CDR3 is TGTGCCAGCAGTGAAATGAGGGCGGGGAACACTGAAGCTTTCTTT. Encoded protein: CASSEMRAGNTEAFF.

This chain uses TRBV30 with TRBJ1-6, with 8 bases fitting TRBD1. V shed 0 bases and J 11 bases; nucleotides not matched to a gene: 3. Per germline, CDR1 GTSNPN and CDR2 SVGIG (reference sequence). CDR3 length: 13 amino acids. The CDR3 sequence: CAWSVQGGAPLHF. CDR3 in DNA: TGTGCCTGGAGTGTACAGGGGGGAGCACCCCTCCACTTT.

This clone appeared a single time. The chain links TRBV9 to TRBJ1-5; D may be TRBD1 (5 bases). The CDR3 loop spans 14 amino acids. V lost 6 bases, J lost 6 bases, and 16 bases lay in between. From germline, CDR1 is SGDLS and CDR2 YYNGEE. This CDR3 reads CASNPMGGGQPQHF. For the CDR3, the DNA is TGTGCCAGCAACCCTATGGGGGGGGGTCAGCCCCAGCATTTT.

The chain is built from TRBV5-1 and TRBJ1-1, with TRBD1 matching 11 bases. The CDR3 loop spans 16 amino acids. V dropped 4 bases and J dropped 1; count of bases not matched to a gene: 6. Germline V gene lookup returns CDR1 SGHRS and CDR2 YFSETQ. The CDR3 reads CASSGGDRGTNTEAFF. The CDR3 coding sequence is TGCGCCAGCAGCGGGGGGGACAGGGGGACGAACACTGAAGCTTTCTTT.